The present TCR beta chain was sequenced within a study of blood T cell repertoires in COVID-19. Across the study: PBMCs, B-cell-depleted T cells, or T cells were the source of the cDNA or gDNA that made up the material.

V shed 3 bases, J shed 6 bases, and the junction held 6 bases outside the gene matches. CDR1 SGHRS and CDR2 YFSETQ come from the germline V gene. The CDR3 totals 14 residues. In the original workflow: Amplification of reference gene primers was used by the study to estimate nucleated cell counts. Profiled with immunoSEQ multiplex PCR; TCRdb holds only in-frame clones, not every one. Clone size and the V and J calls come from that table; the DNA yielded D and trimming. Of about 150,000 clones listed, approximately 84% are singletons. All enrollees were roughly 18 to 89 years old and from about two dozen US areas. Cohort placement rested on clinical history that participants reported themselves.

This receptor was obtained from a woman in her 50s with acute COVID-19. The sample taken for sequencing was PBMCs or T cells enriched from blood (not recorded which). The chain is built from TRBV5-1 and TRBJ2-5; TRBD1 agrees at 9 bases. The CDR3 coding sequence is TGCGCCAGCAGCTCCCGACAGGGGGAGCAGACCCAGTACTTC. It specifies CASSSRQGEQTQYF.